Listed here is a single T cell receptor (beta chain). The record originates from a study of Graves' ophthalmopathy and Graves' hyperthyroidism. RNA transcripts were the template, and TCR beta CDR3 regions were amplified from them. HTBI-primed first-round RT-PCR preceded second-round multiplex PCR. In TCRdb, the multiplex PCR reads were re-called with MiXCR into one record per CDR3 protein. The table lists about 230,000 distinct CDR3 sequences, about 46% of them singletons. The receptor's source is an adult man with Graves' ophthalmopathy. Sequencing was done on a sample of peripheral blood.

CDR3 nucleotide sequence: TGCAGCGCCCGGGACAGGGTGGTGAGGGAGACCCAGTACTTC. It codes for CSARDRVVRETQYF. This chain joins TRBV29-1 and TRBJ2-5; 9 nucleotides line up with TRBD1. The CDR3 is 14 residues long. Germline V gene sequence: CDR1 SQVTM, CDR2 ANQGSEA. The junction had 11 bases not matched to a gene; V was cut back by 7 bases and J by 5 bases.